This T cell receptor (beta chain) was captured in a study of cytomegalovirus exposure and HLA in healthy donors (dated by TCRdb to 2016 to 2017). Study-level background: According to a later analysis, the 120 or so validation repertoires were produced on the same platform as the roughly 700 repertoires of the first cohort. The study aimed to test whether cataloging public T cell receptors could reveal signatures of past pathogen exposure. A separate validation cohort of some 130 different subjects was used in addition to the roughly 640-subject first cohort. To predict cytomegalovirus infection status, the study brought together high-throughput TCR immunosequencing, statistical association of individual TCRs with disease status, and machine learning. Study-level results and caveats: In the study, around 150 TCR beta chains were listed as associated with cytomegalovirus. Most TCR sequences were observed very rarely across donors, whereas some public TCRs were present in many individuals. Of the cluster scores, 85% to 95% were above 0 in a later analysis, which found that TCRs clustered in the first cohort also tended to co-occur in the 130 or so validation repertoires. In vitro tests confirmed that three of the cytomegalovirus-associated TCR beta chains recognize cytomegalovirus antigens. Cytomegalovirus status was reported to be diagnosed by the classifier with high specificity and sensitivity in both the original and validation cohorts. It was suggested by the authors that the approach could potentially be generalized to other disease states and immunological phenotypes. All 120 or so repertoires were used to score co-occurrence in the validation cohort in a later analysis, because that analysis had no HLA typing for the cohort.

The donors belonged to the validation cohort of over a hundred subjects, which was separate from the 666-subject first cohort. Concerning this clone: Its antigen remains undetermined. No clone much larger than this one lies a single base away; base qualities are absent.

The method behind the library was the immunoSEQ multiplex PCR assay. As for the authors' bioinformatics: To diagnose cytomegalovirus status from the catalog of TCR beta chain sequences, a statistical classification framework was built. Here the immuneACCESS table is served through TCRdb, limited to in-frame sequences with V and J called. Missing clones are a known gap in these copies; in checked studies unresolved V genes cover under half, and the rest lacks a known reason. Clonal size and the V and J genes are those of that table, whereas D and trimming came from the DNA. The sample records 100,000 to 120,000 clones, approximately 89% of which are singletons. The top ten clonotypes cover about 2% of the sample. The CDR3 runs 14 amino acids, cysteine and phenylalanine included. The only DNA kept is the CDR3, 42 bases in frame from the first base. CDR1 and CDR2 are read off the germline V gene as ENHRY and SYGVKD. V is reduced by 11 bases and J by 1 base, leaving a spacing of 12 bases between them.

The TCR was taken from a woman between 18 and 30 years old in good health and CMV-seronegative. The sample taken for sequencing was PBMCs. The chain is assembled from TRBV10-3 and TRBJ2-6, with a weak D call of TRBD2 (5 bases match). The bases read TGTGCCTCGGCGGGTGGGTCTGGGGCCAACGTCCTGACTTTC. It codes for CASAGGSGANVLTF.